Presented here are 2 T cell receptor beta chains from one specimen sequenced in a study of T cells in Graves' hyperthyroidism and ophthalmopathy. RNA transcripts were the template for amplifying TCR beta CDR3 regions. Carried out on the TCR CDR3, a first-round RT-PCR used the HTBI primer set. MiXCR was run by TCRdb on the multiplex PCR reads, yielding one entry per CDR3 protein. The sample gives 150,000 to 200,000 distinct CDR3 sequences, more than 15% of which show up once; 25% to 30% is in the top ten. Sequenced input: blood. Source of these receptors: a woman aged 50 to 60 with Graves' hyperthyroidism.

This clonotype was counted at least ten times. The chain couples TRBV4-2 to TRBJ2-7; no reliable D call. This CDR3 region has 13 residues. The germline gives CDR1 LGHNA, CDR2 YNFKEQ. The V end was cut by 3 bases, the J end by 5 bases, with 11 bases between. CDR3 region: CASSHRRIDEQYF. CDR3 in DNA: TGTGCCAGCAGCCATAGGCGGATCGACGAGCAGTACTTC.

The J gene is TRBJ2-7, the V gene TRBV2, with 8 bases fitting TRBD2. This CDR3 region has 16 residues. Trimming took 2 bases from V and 7 from J; bases not matched to a gene: 13. Germline lookup yields CDR1 SNHLY and CDR2 FYNNEI. The CDR3 is CASSETLGLAALEQYF. The CDR3 coding sequence is TGTGCCAGCAGTGAAACCCTTGGACTAGCCGCTTTGGAGCAGTACTTC.